The rows below give T cell receptor beta chains drawn from one sample of a study of response to subunit inactivated influenza vaccine. TCRdb recomputed calls from the RT-PCR reads with MiXCR, one row per CDR3 protein. This table holds roughly 570,000 distinct CDR3 sequences, 14% found once. The sequenced sample was PBMCs from blood, obtained roughly 12 days after vaccination. The receptors were sampled from a man aged 50 or older who received an inactivated influenza vaccine. The CDR3 runs from the conserved cysteine through the conserved F or W.

>TRBV6-1
CASHRQGPYNEQFF
>TRBV9
CASSAGVNTGELFF
>TRBV20-1
CSARRASGVANEQFF
>TRBV7-6
CASSPGQSPIYF
>TRBV20-1
CSAPPRLGGFYEQYF
>TRBV5-6
CASSAGGRGPYNEQFF
>TRBV12-3/TRBV12-4
CASSLAPLAREQYF
>TRBV20-1
CSAVEGARRNIQYF
>TRBV6-2/TRBV6-3
CASSYLGADTDTQYF
>TRBV6-5
CASSYSGGQAKNIQYF
>TRBV5-1
CASSLAGTSFYEQYF
>TRBV12-3/TRBV12-4
CASRRGLRGDEQFF
>TRBV7-2
CASSSPGLVLNTQYF
>TRBV7-2
CASSLDGLRPFYEQYF
>TRBV5-1
CASSSGTEWEKLFF
>TRBV20-1
CSARLKRGTGTYEQYF
>TRBV28
CASSFHRAEGEQYF
>TRBV9
CASSVQGWTGETQYF
>TRBV12-3/TRBV12-4
CATRIRVSSDTQYF
>TRBV11-1
CASSFFKGRGGNTGELFF
>TRBV14
CASSIRGGTDTQYF
>TRBV4-3
CASSPGGLVLRRNTGELFF
>TRBV20-1
CSAGGHLSYNEQFF
>TRBV7-6
CASSPGTNPSQETQYF
>TRBV6-2/TRBV6-3
CASSLSPRGVRNTIYF
>TRBV29-1
CSVRDRGWDNEQFF
>TRBV6-1
CASIRDGTEAFF